Listed below are T cell receptor beta chains from one sample, sequenced in a study of beta chain features in type 1 diabetes. Using immunoSEQ multiplex PCR, the repertoire was profiled, and TCRdb retains in-frame clones only, with some absent. The repertoire holds 860,000 or so clones, with about 17% as singletons. Material: naive CD4+ T cells from blood. All receptors come from a young woman in good health. Each CDR3 is given with its conserved first and last residue. Fields, in order: CDR3 protein, CDR3 DNA, J gene, V gene, D gene, clone size. D genes are given only for firm matches. Only some rows state a clone size, as once, few, many or a class for expanded clones.

CDR3aa: CASSSDLLDTQYF
CDR3nt: TGTGCCAGCAGCTCCGACCTTTTAGATACGCAGTATTTT
j_gene: TRBJ2-3
v_gene: TRBV5-4
d_gene: -
abundance: -

CDR3aa: CASRIVGPPSSYNEQFF
CDR3nt: TGTGCCAGCAGGATCGTGGGACCACCAAGCTCCTACAATGAGCAGTTCTTC
j_gene: TRBJ2-1
v_gene: TRBV25-1
d_gene: -
abundance: -

CDR3aa: CASSAPNEQYF
CDR3nt: TGTGCCAGCAGCGCCCCGAACGAGCAGTACTTC
j_gene: TRBJ2-7
v_gene: TRBV6-6
d_gene: -
abundance: few

CDR3aa: CASSSTGGSYNEQFF
CDR3nt: TGTGCCAGTAGTAGCACCGGGGGCTCCTACAATGAGCAGTTCTTC
j_gene: TRBJ2-1
v_gene: TRBV19
d_gene: -
abundance: -

CDR3aa: CSGPVKAGGDYEQYF
CDR3nt: TGCAGCGGCCCGGTAAAAGCGGGAGGGGATTACGAGCAGTACTTC
j_gene: TRBJ2-7
v_gene: TRBV29-1
d_gene: TRBD2
abundance: few

CDR3aa: CASSPRDGRYGYTF
CDR3nt: TGTGCCAGCAGTCCCCGGGACGGACGATATGGCTACACCTTC
j_gene: TRBJ1-2
v_gene: TRBV27
d_gene: -
abundance: -

CDR3aa: CASRADRSYEQYF
CDR3nt: TGTGCCAGCAGGGCGGACAGAAGCTACGAGCAGTACTTC
j_gene: TRBJ2-7
v_gene: TRBV6-5
d_gene: -
abundance: -

CDR3aa: CAIFAERYNEQFF
CDR3nt: TGTGCCATCTTCGCCGAACGATACAATGAGCAGTTCTTC
j_gene: TRBJ2-1
v_gene: TRBV10-3
d_gene: -
abundance: few

CDR3aa: CSVPLKYGYTF
CDR3nt: TGCAGCGTTCCCCTAAAATATGGCTACACCTTC
j_gene: TRBJ1-2
v_gene: TRBV29-1
d_gene: -
abundance: -

CDR3aa: CASSLTPAPTGELFF
CDR3nt: TGTGCCAGCAGCTTAACGCCAGCGCCCACCGGGGAGCTGTTTTTT
j_gene: TRBJ2-2
v_gene: TRBV7-3
d_gene: -
abundance: -

CDR3aa: CASSLVVGQETQYF
CDR3nt: TGCGCCAGCAGCTTGGTAGTAGGCCAAGAGACCCAGTACTTC
j_gene: TRBJ2-5
v_gene: TRBV5-1
d_gene: -
abundance: few

CDR3aa: CATSRVSGEKNIQYF
CDR3nt: TGTGCCACCAGCAGAGTATCTGGGGAGAAAAACATTCAGTACTTC
j_gene: TRBJ2-4
v_gene: TRBV15
d_gene: -
abundance: few

CDR3aa: CASGVRGTGELFF
CDR3nt: TGTGCCAGCGGCGTAAGGGGCACCGGGGAGCTGTTTTTT
j_gene: TRBJ2-2
v_gene: TRBV7-2
d_gene: -
abundance: -

CDR3aa: CASSLSIPSNLYEQYF
CDR3nt: TGTGCCAGCAGTTTATCGATTCCGTCAAACCTTTACGAGCAGTACTTC
j_gene: TRBJ2-7
v_gene: TRBV27
d_gene: -
abundance: few

CDR3aa: CASSYSSGDWPQHF
CDR3nt: TGTGCCAGCAGTTACTCGTCAGGGGATTGGCCCCAGCATTTT
j_gene: TRBJ1-5
v_gene: TRBV6-5
d_gene: -
abundance: few

CDR3aa: CASSHRTSGRLTGELFF
CDR3nt: TGCGCCAGCAGCCACCGGACTAGCGGGAGGCTAACCGGGGAGCTGTTTTTT
j_gene: TRBJ2-2
v_gene: TRBV4-1
d_gene: TRBD2
abundance: -

CDR3aa: CASSVPRETQYF
CDR3nt: TGTGCCAGCAGCGTCCCCAGGGAGACCCAGTACTTC
j_gene: TRBJ2-5
v_gene: TRBV7-6
d_gene: -
abundance: few

CDR3aa: CASSVLDDGHTEAFF
CDR3nt: TGTGCCAGCAGCGTTCTCGACGACGGACACACTGAAGCTTTCTTT
j_gene: TRBJ1-1
v_gene: TRBV6-1
d_gene: -
abundance: -

CDR3aa: CASSPRTGFQETQYF
CDR3nt: TGTGCCAGCTCACCAAGGACAGGCTTCCAAGAGACCCAGTACTTC
j_gene: TRBJ2-5
v_gene: TRBV14
d_gene: TRBD1
abundance: -

CDR3aa: CASSFGLAGNGEQYF
CDR3nt: TGTGCCAGCAGTTTTGGACTAGCGGGAAATGGCGAGCAGTACTTC
j_gene: TRBJ2-7
v_gene: TRBV6-6
d_gene: TRBD2
abundance: -

CDR3aa: CASSPTGAFSGNTIYF
CDR3nt: TGTGCCAGCAGTCCAACCGGGGCCTTCTCTGGAAACACCATATATTTT
j_gene: TRBJ1-3
v_gene: TRBV6-6
d_gene: -
abundance: few

CDR3aa: CASSLAPGQYTGANVLTF
CDR3nt: TGTGCCAGCAGCTTAGCACCGGGACAGTACACTGGGGCCAACGTCCTGACTTTC
j_gene: TRBJ2-6
v_gene: TRBV7-9
d_gene: TRBD1
abundance: few

CDR3aa: CASSASHPSGISTDTQYF
CDR3nt: TGTGCCAGCAGTGCGTCCCACCCTAGCGGGATAAGCACAGATACGCAGTATTTT
j_gene: TRBJ2-3
v_gene: TRBV6-1
d_gene: TRBD2
abundance: once

CDR3aa: CASSLTRGADTQYF
CDR3nt: TGTGCCAGCAGCCTAACTAGGGGCGCCGATACGCAGTATTTT
j_gene: TRBJ2-3
v_gene: TRBV7-9
d_gene: -
abundance: few

CDR3aa: CASSGQGRYEQYF
CDR3nt: TGTGCCAGTAGCGGACAGGGGAGGTACGAGCAGTACTTC
j_gene: TRBJ2-7
v_gene: TRBV19
d_gene: TRBD1
abundance: few

CDR3aa: CASSLQNRLVRDTQYF
CDR3nt: TGTGCCAGCAGCTTACAGAATAGACTAGTCAGAGATACGCAGTATTTT
j_gene: TRBJ2-3
v_gene: TRBV7-2
d_gene: -
abundance: few

CDR3aa: CAIRRGVQETQYF
CDR3nt: TGTGCCATCAGGAGGGGGGTACAAGAGACCCAGTACTTC
j_gene: TRBJ2-5
v_gene: TRBV10-3
d_gene: -
abundance: -

CDR3aa: CASSPFIGTSGYEQYF
CDR3nt: TGTGCCAGCTCACCATTTATCGGGACTAGCGGCTACGAGCAGTACTTC
j_gene: TRBJ2-7
v_gene: TRBV18
d_gene: TRBD2
abundance: few

CDR3aa: CASSPLRTGAPYEQYF
CDR3nt: TGTGCCAGCTCACCGCTTAGGACGGGAGCGCCTTACGAGCAGTACTTC
j_gene: TRBJ2-7
v_gene: TRBV18
d_gene: -
abundance: -

CDR3aa: CASSQFLDRRWNYGYTF
CDR3nt: TGTGCCAGCAGCCAATTCCTTGACAGACGCTGGAACTATGGCTACACCTTC
j_gene: TRBJ1-2
v_gene: TRBV14
d_gene: -
abundance: -

CDR3aa: CASSGGGSSYEQYF
CDR3nt: TGTGCCAGCAGTGGGGGGGGCTCCTCCTACGAGCAGTACTTC
j_gene: TRBJ2-7
v_gene: TRBV28
d_gene: -
abundance: -

CDR3aa: CASSGAGLTPGGGYNEQFF
CDR3nt: TGCGCCAGCAGCGGAGCGGGACTAACCCCGGGGGGGGGCTACAATGAGCAGTTCTTC
j_gene: TRBJ2-1
v_gene: TRBV5-1
d_gene: TRBD2
abundance: few

CDR3aa: CASSLERLNNEQFF
CDR3nt: TGTGCCAGCAGCTTAGAGAGACTAAACAATGAGCAGTTCTTC
j_gene: TRBJ2-1
v_gene: TRBV7-2
d_gene: -
abundance: -

CDR3aa: CASSLGAGTEWNQPQHF
CDR3nt: TGTGCCAGCAGCTTAGGTGCGGGGACGGAGTGGAATCAGCCCCAGCATTTT
j_gene: TRBJ1-5
v_gene: TRBV7-9
d_gene: -
abundance: -

CDR3aa: CASSLVGLVFF
CDR3nt: TGTGCCAGCAGCTTAGTCGGGTTGGTCTTCTTC
j_gene: TRBJ2-1
v_gene: TRBV7-2
d_gene: -
abundance: few

CDR3aa: CASSLNRQETQYF
CDR3nt: TGTGCCAGCAGCTTAAATCGGCAAGAGACCCAGTACTTC
j_gene: TRBJ2-5
v_gene: TRBV7-9
d_gene: -
abundance: -

CDR3aa: CASSAPHWGPNTEAFF
CDR3nt: TGTGCCAGCAGTGCCCCGCACTGGGGACCGAACACTGAAGCTTTCTTT
j_gene: TRBJ1-1
v_gene: TRBV28
d_gene: -
abundance: -

CDR3aa: CASRTGVSKETQYF
CDR3nt: TGTGCCAGCAGGACAGGGGTGTCCAAAGAGACCCAGTACTTC
j_gene: TRBJ2-5
v_gene: TRBV28
d_gene: TRBD1
abundance: few

CDR3aa: CASSWLAGNTGELFF
CDR3nt: TGTGCCAGCAGCTGGCTAGCGGGTAACACCGGGGAGCTGTTTTTT
j_gene: TRBJ2-2
v_gene: TRBV5-6
d_gene: TRBD2
abundance: -

CDR3aa: CASSQAGTRPGELFF
CDR3nt: TGCGCCAGCAGCCAAGCCGGGACTAGACCGGGGGAGCTGTTTTTT
j_gene: TRBJ2-2
v_gene: TRBV4-3
d_gene: TRBD2
abundance: -

CDR3aa: CASSQDEYDGGRPYEQYF
CDR3nt: TGCGCCAGCAGCCAAGACGAATATGACGGCGGGAGGCCATACGAGCAGTACTTC
j_gene: TRBJ2-7
v_gene: TRBV4-1
d_gene: TRBD2
abundance: few

CDR3aa: CASSLGQGADTQYF
CDR3nt: TGCGCCAGCAGCTTGGGACAGGGAGCCGATACGCAGTATTTT
j_gene: TRBJ2-3
v_gene: TRBV5-1
d_gene: TRBD1
abundance: few

CDR3aa: CASRGTEAFF
CDR3nt: TGTGCCAGCCGGGGCACTGAAGCTTTCTTT
j_gene: TRBJ1-1
v_gene: TRBV28
d_gene: -
abundance: few

CDR3aa: CASSSSSTGANVLTF
CDR3nt: TGTGCCAGCAGCTCCTCTAGTACTGGGGCCAACGTCCTGACTTTC
j_gene: TRBJ2-6
v_gene: TRBV7-3
d_gene: -
abundance: few

CDR3aa: CASSPTPGFRETQYF
CDR3nt: TGTGCCAGCTCACCAACCCCAGGGTTTCGGGAGACCCAGTACTTC
j_gene: TRBJ2-5
v_gene: TRBV18
d_gene: -
abundance: -

CDR3aa: CASSYVKATSNQPQHF
CDR3nt: TGTGCCAGCAGTTATGTGAAAGCAACTAGCAATCAGCCCCAGCATTTT
j_gene: TRBJ1-5
v_gene: TRBV6-6
d_gene: -
abundance: few

CDR3aa: CATSRDHRPATNEKLFF
CDR3nt: TGTGCCACCAGCAGAGATCATCGGCCAGCAACTAATGAAAAACTGTTTTTT
j_gene: TRBJ1-4
v_gene: TRBV15
d_gene: -
abundance: few

CDR3aa: CASSIDGVGDTEAFF
CDR3nt: TGTGCCAGCAGTATAGATGGGGTTGGGGACACTGAAGCTTTCTTT
j_gene: TRBJ1-1
v_gene: TRBV6-5
d_gene: -
abundance: few

CDR3aa: CASSEGSPFGELFF
CDR3nt: TGCGCCAGCAGCGAGGGGTCCCCCTTCGGGGAGCTGTTTTTT
j_gene: TRBJ2-2
v_gene: TRBV5-1
d_gene: -
abundance: -

CDR3aa: CASLNRGEEKLFF
CDR3nt: TGTGCCAGCCTGAACAGGGGGGAGGAAAAACTGTTTTTT
j_gene: TRBJ1-4
v_gene: TRBV6-6
d_gene: TRBD1
abundance: -

CDR3aa: CASSEGVRVGGYTF
CDR3nt: TGTGCCAGCAGTGAGGGGGTCAGGGTAGGAGGCTACACCTTC
j_gene: TRBJ1-2
v_gene: TRBV25-1
d_gene: -
abundance: -

CDR3aa: CASSQDRRGSGANVLTF
CDR3nt: TGCGCCAGCAGCCAAGACCGTCGGGGCTCTGGGGCCAACGTCCTGACTTTC
j_gene: TRBJ2-6
v_gene: TRBV4-1
d_gene: -
abundance: -

CDR3aa: CASSPNTGLVHETQYF
CDR3nt: TGTGCCAGCAGTCCAAACACGGGGTTGGTTCATGAGACCCAGTACTTC
j_gene: TRBJ2-5
v_gene: TRBV28
d_gene: -
abundance: -

CDR3aa: CASSFTSGGETQYF
CDR3nt: TGCGCCAGCAGCTTTACTAGCGGAGGAGAGACCCAGTACTTC
j_gene: TRBJ2-5
v_gene: TRBV5-1
d_gene: TRBD2
abundance: -